These T cell receptor beta chains were read from a single sample in a study of metastatic and nonmetastatic thyroid tumors. TCRdb re-clonotyped the PCR reads through MiXCR. The sample has about 40,000 clones, 17% seen once; the top ten hold 8% to 10%. The specimen sequenced was tumor tissue. The origin of the receptors is a female donor with papillary thyroid cancer or a benign thyroid nodule (not recorded which). Some clones in this sample may be carry-over from other donors' samples. The CDR3 runs from the conserved cysteine through the conserved F or W. The D gene is left open where the match is weak. Some rows mark clone size as missing; the rest say once, few, many or name a class of expanded clone.

V gene: TRBV28; clone size: many; D gene: -; J gene: TRBJ1-6; CDR3 length: 14; CDR3 DNA: TGTGCCAGCAGTTTAACCGACGACGTTTCACCCCTCCACTTT; CDR3 protein: CASSLTDDVSPLHF
V gene: TRBV7-2; clone size: many; D gene: -; J gene: TRBJ2-1; CDR3 length: 11; CDR3 DNA: TGTGCCAGCAGCTTATTGGGTGAGCAGTTCTTC; CDR3 protein: CASSLLGEQFF
V gene: TRBV2; clone size: many; D gene: -; J gene: TRBJ1-1; CDR3 length: 13; CDR3 DNA: TGTGCCAGCCGTACCGGACAGTACACTGAAGCTTTCTTT; CDR3 protein: CASRTGQYTEAFF
V gene: TRBV20-1; clone size: -; D gene: -; J gene: TRBJ2-2; CDR3 length: 17; CDR3 DNA: TGCAGTGCTAGAGATCGTGTATTGAGACGGAACACCGGGGAGCTGTTTTTT; CDR3 protein: CSARDRVLRRNTGELFF
V gene: TRBV2; clone size: many; D gene: TRBD1; J gene: TRBJ2-7; CDR3 length: 13; CDR3 DNA: TGTGCCAGCAGCGCGACAGGGGTGTACGAGCAGTACTTC; CDR3 protein: CASSATGVYEQYF
V gene: TRBV15; clone size: -; D gene: TRBD2; J gene: TRBJ2-1; CDR3 length: 16; CDR3 DNA: TGTGCCACCAGCAGAGGGGGACTAGCGGGAGGCCATGAGCAGTTCTTC; CDR3 protein: CATSRGGLAGGHEQFF
V gene: TRBV6-1; clone size: many; D gene: -; J gene: TRBJ1-3; CDR3 length: 15; CDR3 DNA: TGTGCCAGCAGTCGGAGTCGCAACTCTGGAAACACCATATATTTT; CDR3 protein: CASSRSRNSGNTIYF
V gene: TRBV12-3/TRBV12-4; clone size: many; D gene: -; J gene: TRBJ1-3; CDR3 length: 13; CDR3 DNA: TGTGCCAGCAGTTTTTTATCTGGAAACACCATATATTTT; CDR3 protein: CASSFLSGNTIYF
V gene: TRBV30; clone size: many; D gene: -; J gene: TRBJ2-2; CDR3 length: 15; CDR3 DNA: TGTGCCTCGACACGGACAGTCAAGAACACCGGGGAGCTGTTTTTT; CDR3 protein: CASTRTVKNTGELFF
V gene: TRBV11-1; clone size: many; D gene: -; J gene: TRBJ2-3; CDR3 length: 15; CDR3 DNA: TGTACCAGCAGCCCTACAGGGCGTAGCACAGATACGCAGTATTTT; CDR3 protein: CTSSPTGRSTDTQYF